This T cell receptor (beta chain) was profiled in a study of shared clonotypes between healthy human individuals. Study-wide context: The composition of the donors was two women and three men aged 18 to 49. Donors had three CD4 naive, three CD4 memory, two CD8 naive and one CD8 memory plate apiece. Study-level points and caveats: How much donors shared clonotypes was expected to be affected by sequencing depth.

Note on this clone: The antigen is unknown. At the DNA level, this CDR3 is encoded by other sequences in the same sample as well.

Per germline, CDR1 SGHRS and CDR2 YFSETQ. V dropped 2 bases and J dropped 1; count of bases not matched to a gene: 2. The CDR3 contains 14 residues. Only in-frame clones appear in the TCRdb table, and some are missing; sequencing was by immunoSEQ multiplex PCR. This sample has roughly 2,500,000 clones, with 93% found just once. Both subsets, CD45RA+ naive and CD45RA-negative memory, were split from the CD4+ cells. This TCR was recovered from a man aged 18 to 30 in good health. Some clones in this sample may be carry-over from other donors' samples. Material for sequencing was naive CD4+ T cells from PBMCs. Subset specified: CD45RA+ positively selected. The genes are TRBV5-1 and TRBJ2-5; 7 nucleotides match TRBD1. CDR3 in DNA: TGCGCCAGCAGCTTCGGGACAGCCCAAGAGACCCAGTACTTC. It yields the protein CASSFGTAQETQYF.